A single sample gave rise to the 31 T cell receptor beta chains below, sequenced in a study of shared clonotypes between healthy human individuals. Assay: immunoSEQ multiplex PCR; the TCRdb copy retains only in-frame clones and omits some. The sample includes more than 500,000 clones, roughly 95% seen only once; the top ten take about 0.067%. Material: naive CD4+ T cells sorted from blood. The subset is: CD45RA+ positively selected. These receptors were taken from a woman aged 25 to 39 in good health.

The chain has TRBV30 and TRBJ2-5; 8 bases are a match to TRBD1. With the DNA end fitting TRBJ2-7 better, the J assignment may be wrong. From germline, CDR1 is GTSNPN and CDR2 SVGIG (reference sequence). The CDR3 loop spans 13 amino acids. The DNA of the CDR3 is TGTGCCTGGACGACAGGGGCCTCCTACGAGCAGTACTTC. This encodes CAWTTGASYEQYF.

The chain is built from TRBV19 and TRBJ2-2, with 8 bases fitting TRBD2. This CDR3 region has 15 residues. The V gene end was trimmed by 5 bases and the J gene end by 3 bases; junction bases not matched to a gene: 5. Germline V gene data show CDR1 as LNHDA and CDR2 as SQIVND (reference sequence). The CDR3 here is CASSYSGTYTGELFF. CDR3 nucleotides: TGTGCCAGTAGTTATAGCGGGACCTACACCGGGGAGCTGTTTTTT.

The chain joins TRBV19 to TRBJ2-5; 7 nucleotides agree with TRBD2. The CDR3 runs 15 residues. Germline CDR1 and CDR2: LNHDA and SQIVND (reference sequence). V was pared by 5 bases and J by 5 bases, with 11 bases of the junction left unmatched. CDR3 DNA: TGTGCCAGTAGTTCAAGACTAGCCCTCGGGGAGACCCAGTACTTC. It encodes CASSSRLALGETQYF.

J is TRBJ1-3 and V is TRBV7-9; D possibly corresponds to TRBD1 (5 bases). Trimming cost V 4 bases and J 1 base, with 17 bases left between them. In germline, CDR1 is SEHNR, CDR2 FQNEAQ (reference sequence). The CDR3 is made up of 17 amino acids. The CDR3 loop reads CASSSVVGPSSGNTIYF. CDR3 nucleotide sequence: TGTGCCAGCAGCTCGGTAGTGGGGCCCTCTTCTGGAAACACCATATATTTT.

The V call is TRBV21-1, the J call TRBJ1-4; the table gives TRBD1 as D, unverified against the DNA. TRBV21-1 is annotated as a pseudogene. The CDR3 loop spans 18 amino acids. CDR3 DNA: TGTGCCAGCAGCAAAGCCGGACAGGGGGCTTCCTGGCGGGAAAAACTGTTTTTT. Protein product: CASSKAGQGASWREKLFF.

The CDR3 sequence is CASSFKRDPDTQYF. CDR3 bases: TGTGCCAGCAGCTTTAAGCGGGATCCTGATACGCAGTATTTT. The chain has TRBV5-4 and TRBJ2-3; TRBD2 aligns across 7 bases. V lost 2 bases, J lost 6 bases, and 6 bases stayed unmatched. Germline-derived CDR1 and CDR2 are SGHNT and YYREEE (reference sequence). The CDR3 sequence is 14 residues long.

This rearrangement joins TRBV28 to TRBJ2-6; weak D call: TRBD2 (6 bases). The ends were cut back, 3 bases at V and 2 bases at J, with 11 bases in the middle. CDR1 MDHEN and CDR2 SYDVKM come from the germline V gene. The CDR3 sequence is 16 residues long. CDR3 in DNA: TGTGCCAGCAGTTTTGTTTGGGGGGCTGGGGCCAACGTCCTGACTTTC. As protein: CASSFVWGAGANVLTF.

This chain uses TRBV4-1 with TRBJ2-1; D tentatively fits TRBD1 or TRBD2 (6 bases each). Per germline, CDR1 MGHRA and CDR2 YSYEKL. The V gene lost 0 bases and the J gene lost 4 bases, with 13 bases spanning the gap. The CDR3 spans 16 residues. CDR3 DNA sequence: TGCGCCAGCAGCCAAGAGGGGGGCGGTTGGTACAATGAGCAGTTCTTC. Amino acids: CASSQEGGGWYNEQFF.

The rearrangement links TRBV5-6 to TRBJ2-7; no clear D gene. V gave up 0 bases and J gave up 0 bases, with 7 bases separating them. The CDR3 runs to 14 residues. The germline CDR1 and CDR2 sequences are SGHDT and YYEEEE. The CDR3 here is CASSLDPSSYEQYF. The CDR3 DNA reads TGTGCCAGCAGCTTGGACCCTAGCTCCTACGAGCAGTACTTC.

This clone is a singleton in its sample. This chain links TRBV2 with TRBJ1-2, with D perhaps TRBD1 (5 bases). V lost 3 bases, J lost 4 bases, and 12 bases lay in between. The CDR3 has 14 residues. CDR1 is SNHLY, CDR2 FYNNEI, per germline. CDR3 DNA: TGTGCCAGCAGTGACCTCCTAGGGACCTATGGCTACACCTTC. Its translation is CASSDLLGTYGYTF. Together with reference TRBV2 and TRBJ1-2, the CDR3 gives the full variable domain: EPEVTQTPSHQVTQMGQEVILRCVPISNHLYFYWYRQILGQKVEFLVSFYNNEISEKSEIFDDQFSVERPDGSNFTLKIRSTKLEDSAMYFCASSDLLGTYGYTFGSGTRLTVV.

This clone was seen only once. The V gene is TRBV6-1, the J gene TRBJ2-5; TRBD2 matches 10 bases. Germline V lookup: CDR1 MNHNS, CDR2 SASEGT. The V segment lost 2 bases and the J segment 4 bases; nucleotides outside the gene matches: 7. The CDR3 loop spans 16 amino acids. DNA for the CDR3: TGTGCCAGCAGTGAACTAGCGGGAGCGGGCGGAGAGACCCAGTACTTC. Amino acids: CASSELAGAGGETQYF.

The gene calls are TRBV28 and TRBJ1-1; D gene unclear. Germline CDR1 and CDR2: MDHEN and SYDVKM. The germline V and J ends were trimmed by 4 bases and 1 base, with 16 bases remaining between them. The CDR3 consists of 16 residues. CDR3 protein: CASSSTFFFSNTEAFF. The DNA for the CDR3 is TGTGCCAGCAGTTCCACTTTCTTCTTTTCGAACACTGAAGCTTTCTTT.

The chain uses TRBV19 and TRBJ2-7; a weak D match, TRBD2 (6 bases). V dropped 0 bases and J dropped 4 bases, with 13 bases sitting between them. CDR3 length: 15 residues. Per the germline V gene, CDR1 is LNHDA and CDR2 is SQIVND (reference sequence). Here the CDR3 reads CASSIELAPIYEQYF. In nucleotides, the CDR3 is TGTGCCAGTAGTATAGAACTAGCACCCATATACGAGCAGTACTTC. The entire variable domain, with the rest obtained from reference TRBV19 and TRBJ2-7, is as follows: DGGITQSPKYLFRKEGQNVTLSCEQNLNHDAMYWYRQDPGQGLRLIYYSQIVNDFQKGDIAEGYSVSREKKESFPLTVTSAQKNPTAFYLCASSIELAPIYEQYFGPGTRLTVT.

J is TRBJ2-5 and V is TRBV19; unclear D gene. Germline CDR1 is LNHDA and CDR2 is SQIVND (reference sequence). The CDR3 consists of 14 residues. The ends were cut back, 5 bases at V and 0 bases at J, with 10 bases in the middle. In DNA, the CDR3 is TGTGCCAGTAGTCCGGACCGGGACCAAGAGACCCAGTACTTC. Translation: CASSPDRDQETQYF. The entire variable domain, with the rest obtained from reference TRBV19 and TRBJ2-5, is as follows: DGGITQSPKYLFRKEGQNVTLSCEQNLNHDAMYWYRQDPGQGLRLIYYSQIVNDFQKGDIAEGYSVSREKKESFPLTVTSAQKNPTAFYLCASSPDRDQETQYFGPGTRLLVL.

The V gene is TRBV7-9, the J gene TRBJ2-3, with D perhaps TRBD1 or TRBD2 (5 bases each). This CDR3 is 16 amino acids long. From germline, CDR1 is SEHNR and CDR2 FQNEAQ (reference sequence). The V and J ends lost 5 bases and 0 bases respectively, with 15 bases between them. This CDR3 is CASSQRGAESTDTQYF. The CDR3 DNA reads TGTGCCAGCAGCCAGAGGGGAGCGGAGAGCACAGATACGCAGTATTTT.

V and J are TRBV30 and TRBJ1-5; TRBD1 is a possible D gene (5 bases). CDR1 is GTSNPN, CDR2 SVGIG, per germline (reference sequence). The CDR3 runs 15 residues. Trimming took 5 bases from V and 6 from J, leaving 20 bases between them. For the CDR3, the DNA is TGTGCCTGGGGGAGACACTCACTCGGGGCTCAGCCCCAGCATTTT. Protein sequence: CAWGRHSLGAQPQHF.

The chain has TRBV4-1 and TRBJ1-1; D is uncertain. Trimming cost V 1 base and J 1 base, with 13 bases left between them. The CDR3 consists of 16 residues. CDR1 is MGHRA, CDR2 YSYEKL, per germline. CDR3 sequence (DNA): TGCGCCAGCAGCCAAGGAGTGTTGCGGGGGAACACTGAAGCTTTCTTT. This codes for CASSQGVLRGNTEAFF.

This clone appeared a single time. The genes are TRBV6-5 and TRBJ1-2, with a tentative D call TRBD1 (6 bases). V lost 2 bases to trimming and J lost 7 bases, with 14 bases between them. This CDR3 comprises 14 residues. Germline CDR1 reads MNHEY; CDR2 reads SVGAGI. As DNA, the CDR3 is TGTGCCAGCAGTTACGACGGGGGGCTCGGTGGCTACACCTTC. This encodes CASSYDGGLGGYTF.

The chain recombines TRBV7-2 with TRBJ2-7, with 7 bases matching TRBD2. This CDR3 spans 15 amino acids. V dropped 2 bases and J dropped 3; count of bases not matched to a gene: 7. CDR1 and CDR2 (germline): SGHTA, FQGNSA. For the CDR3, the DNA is TGTGCCAGCAGCTTATCCCCTGCGGGGGACTACGAGCAGTACTTC. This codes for CASSLSPAGDYEQYF.

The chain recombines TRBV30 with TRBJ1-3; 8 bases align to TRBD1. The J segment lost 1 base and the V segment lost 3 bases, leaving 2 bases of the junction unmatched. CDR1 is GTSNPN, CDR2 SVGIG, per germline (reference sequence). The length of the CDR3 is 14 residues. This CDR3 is CAWRGQVSGNTIYF. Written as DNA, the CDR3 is TGTGCCTGGAGGGGACAGGTTTCTGGAAACACCATATATTTT.

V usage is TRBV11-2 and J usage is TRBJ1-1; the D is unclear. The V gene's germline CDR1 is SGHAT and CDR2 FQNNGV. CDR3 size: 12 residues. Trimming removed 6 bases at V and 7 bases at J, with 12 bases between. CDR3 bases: TGTGCCAGCAGTGATCCCGAGGATGAAGCTTTCTTT. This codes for CASSDPEDEAFF.

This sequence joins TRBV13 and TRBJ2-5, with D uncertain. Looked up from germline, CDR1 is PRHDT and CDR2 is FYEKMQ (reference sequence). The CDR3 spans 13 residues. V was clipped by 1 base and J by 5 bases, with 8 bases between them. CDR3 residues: CASSLVPGETQYF. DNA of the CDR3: TGTGCCAGCAGCTTAGTTCCTGGGGAGACCCAGTACTTC. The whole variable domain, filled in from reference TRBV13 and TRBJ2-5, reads AAGVIQSPRHLIKEKRETATLKCYPIPRHDTVYWYQQGPGQDPQFLISFYEKMQSDKGSIPDRFSAQQFSDYHSELNMSSLELGDSALYFCASSLVPGETQYFGPGTRLLVL.

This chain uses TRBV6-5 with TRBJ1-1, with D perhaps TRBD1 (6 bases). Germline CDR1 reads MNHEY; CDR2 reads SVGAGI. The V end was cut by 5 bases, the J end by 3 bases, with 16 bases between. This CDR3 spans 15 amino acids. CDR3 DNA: TGTGCCAGCAGTCACCCGACAGGTATTGACACTGAAGCTTTCTTT. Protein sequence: CASSHPTGIDTEAFF.

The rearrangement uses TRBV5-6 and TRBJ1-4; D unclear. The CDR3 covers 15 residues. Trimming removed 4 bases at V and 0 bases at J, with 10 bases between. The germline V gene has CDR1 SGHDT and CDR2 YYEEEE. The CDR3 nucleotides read TGTGCCAGCAGCCCAGGATACACAACTAATGAAAAACTGTTTTTT. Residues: CASSPGYTTNEKLFF.

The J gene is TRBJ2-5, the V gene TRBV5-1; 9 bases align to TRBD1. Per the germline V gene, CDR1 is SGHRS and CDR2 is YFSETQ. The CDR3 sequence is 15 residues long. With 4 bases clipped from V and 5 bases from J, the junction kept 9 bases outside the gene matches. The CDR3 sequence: CASSPDRGLRETQYF. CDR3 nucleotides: TGCGCCAGCAGCCCGGACAGGGGCTTACGGGAGACCCAGTACTTC.

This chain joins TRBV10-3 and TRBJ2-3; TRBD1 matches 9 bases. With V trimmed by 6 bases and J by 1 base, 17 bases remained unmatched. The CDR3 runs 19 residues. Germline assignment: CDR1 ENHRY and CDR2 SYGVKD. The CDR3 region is CAIRDAGTGRQGGTDTQYF. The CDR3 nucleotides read TGTGCCATCAGGGACGCCGGGACAGGGAGACAGGGTGGCACAGATACGCAGTATTTT.

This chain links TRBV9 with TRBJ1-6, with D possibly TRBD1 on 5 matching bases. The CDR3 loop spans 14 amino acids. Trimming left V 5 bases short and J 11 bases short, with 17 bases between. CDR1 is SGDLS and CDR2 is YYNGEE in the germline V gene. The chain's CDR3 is CASSTQGTGTPLHF. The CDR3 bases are TGTGCCAGCAGTACCCAGGGTACCGGGACACCCCTCCACTTT.

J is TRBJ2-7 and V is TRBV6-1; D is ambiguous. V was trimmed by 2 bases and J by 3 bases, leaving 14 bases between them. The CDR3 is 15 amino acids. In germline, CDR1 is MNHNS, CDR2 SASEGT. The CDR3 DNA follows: TGTGCCAGCAGTGAATGGGGTGGCACTATCTACGAGCAGTACTTC. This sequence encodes CASSEWGGTIYEQYF.

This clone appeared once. CDR3 residues: CASRPTTRKQPQHF. DNA of the CDR3: TGCGCCAGCAGGCCTACAACCCGGAAACAGCCCCAGCATTTT. V usage is TRBV4-1 and J usage is TRBJ1-5; D call uncertain. Germline values: CDR1 MGHRA, CDR2 YSYEKL. V lost 6 bases and J 7 bases, leaving 16 bases between the germline ends. This CDR3 has 14 residues.

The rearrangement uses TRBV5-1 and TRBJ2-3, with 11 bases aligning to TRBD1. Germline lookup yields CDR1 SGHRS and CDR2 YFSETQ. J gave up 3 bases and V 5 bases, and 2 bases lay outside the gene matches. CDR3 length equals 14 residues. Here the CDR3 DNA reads TGCGCCAGCAGGGACAGGGGGCGGACAGATACGCAGTATTTT. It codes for CASRDRGRTDTQYF.

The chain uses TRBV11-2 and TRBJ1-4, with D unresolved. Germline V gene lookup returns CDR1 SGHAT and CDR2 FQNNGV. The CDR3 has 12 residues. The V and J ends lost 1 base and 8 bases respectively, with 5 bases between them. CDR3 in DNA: TGTGCCAGCAGCTTAGTAGGAGAAAAACTGTTTTTT. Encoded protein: CASSLVGEKLFF.